This TCR beta chain was identified in a study of CD8+ T cells in alopecia areata. Details on this clone: The antigen remains unidentified.

As the sequencing template, cDNA was produced by extracting RNA and reverse transcribing it. The protocol was immunoSEQ multiplex PCR, while the TCRdb copy is restricted to in-frame clones and leaves out a portion. Of some 3,500 clones listed, about 76% are singletons. General study points: Normal scalp showed lower clonality than lesional scalp, especially alopecia totalis/universalis.

CDR3 length: 12 residues. Trimming removed 5 bases at V and 11 bases at J, with 14 bases between. Germline values: CDR1 SGHAT, CDR2 FQNNGV. The specimen was skin. The sequence derives from a human donor in good health. V gene TRBV11-2 combines with J gene TRBJ2-3; D remains ambiguous. CDR3 in DNA: TGTGCCAGCAGCCGATGGTCCGTAAGGCAGTATTTT. It encodes CASSRWSVRQYF.